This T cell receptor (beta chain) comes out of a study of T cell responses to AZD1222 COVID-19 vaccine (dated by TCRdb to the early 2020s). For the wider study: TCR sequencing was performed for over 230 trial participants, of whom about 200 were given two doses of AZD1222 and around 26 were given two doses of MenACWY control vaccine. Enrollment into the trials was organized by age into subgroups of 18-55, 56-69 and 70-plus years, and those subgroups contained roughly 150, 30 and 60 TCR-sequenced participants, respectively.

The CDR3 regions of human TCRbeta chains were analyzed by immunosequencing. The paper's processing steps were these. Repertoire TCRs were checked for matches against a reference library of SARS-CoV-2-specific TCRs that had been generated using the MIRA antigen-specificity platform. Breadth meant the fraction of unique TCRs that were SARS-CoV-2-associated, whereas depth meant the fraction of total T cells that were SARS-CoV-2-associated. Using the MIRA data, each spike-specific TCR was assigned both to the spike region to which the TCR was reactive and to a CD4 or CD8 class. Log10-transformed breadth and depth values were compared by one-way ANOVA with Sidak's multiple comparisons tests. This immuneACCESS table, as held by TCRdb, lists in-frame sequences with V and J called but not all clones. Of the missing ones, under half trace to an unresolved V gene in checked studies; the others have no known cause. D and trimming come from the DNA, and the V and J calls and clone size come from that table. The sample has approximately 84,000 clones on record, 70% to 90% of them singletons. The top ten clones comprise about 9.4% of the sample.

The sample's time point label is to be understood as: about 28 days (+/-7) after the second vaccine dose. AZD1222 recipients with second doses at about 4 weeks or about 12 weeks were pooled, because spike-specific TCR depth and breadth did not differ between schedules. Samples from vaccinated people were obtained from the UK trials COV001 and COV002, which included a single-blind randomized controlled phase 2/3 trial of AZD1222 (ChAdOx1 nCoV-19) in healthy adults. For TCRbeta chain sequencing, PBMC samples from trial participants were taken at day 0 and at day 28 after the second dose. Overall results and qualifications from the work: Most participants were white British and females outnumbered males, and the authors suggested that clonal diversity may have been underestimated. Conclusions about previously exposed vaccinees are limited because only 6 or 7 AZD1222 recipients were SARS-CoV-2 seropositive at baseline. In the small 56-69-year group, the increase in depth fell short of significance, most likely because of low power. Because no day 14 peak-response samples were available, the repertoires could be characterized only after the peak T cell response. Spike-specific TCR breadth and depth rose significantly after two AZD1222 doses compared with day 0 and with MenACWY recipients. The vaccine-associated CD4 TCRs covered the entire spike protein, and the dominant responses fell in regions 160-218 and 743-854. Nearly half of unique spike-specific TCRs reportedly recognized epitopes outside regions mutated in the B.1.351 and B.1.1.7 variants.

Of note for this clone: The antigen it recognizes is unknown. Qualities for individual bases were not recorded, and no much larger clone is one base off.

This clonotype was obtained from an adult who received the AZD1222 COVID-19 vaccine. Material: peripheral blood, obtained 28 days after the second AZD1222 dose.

The encoded CDR3 is CASSFGQGDSPLHF. Read as DNA, the sequence is TGTGCCAGCAGCTTCGGACAGGGAGATTCACCCCTCCACTTT. The sequence joins TRBV7-9 to TRBJ1-6; 8 junctional bases match TRBD1. Trimming removed 3 bases from V and 8 bases from J; the gene matches leave 3 bases unexplained. From the cysteine up to the phenylalanine, the CDR3 has a length of 14 residues. Only CDR3 DNA is held: 42 bases, read in frame from base 1. The germline V gene (reference sequence) sets CDR1 to SEHNR and CDR2 to FQNEAQ. The entire variable domain, with the stretches around the CDR3 drawn from the reference TRBV7-9 and TRBJ1-6 proteins, is DTGVSQNPRHKITKRGQNVTFRCDPISEHNRLYWYRQTLGQGPEFLTYFQNEAQLEKSRLLSDRFSAERPKGSFSTLEIQRTEQGDSAMYLCASSFGQGDSPLHFGNGTRLTVT.